This entry concerns a single T cell receptor beta chain. The antigen remains undetermined. Clones were sequenced by immunoSEQ multiplex PCR, and TCRdb holds only the in-frame ones, with some missing. The sample lists 140,000 to 150,000 clones, 86% occurring once. The data were obtained in a study of T cell responses to AZD1222 COVID-19 vaccine. Study observations and caveats: Nearly half of unique spike-specific TCRs reportedly avoided B.1.351 and B.1.1.7 mutated regions. The donors showed a predominance of white British ancestry and of females, with possible underestimation of clonal diversity.

V dropped 5 bases and J dropped 4; count of bases not matched to a gene: 5. CDR1 and CDR2 from the germline V gene are SGHNT and YENEEA. This CDR3 is built from 15 residues. The specimen was peripheral blood, collected 28 days after the second AZD1222 dose. The rearrangement links TRBV11-3 to TRBJ1-6, with 7 bases identical to TRBD1. The source is an adult who received the AZD1222 COVID-19 vaccine. CDR3 sequence reads: CASSPPGQYNSPLHF. The DNA for the CDR3 is TGTGCCAGCAGCCCCCCGGGACAGTATAATTCACCCCTCCACTTT.